The subject of this entry is one TCR beta chain. The antigen is not known. The source of the sample is a study of memory CD4+ T cells and cytomegalovirus serostatus. Whole-study results and caveats: A US-trained random forest predicted CMV serostatus with median AUC about 0.92. Of 150 to 200 reported CMV TCRbeta sequences, roughly 70 were found in memory CD4+ repertoires.

Original handling: Out-of-frame sequences were removed, leaving 2 million to 2.5 million distinct TCRbeta sequences. TCRdb's copy holds only in-frame clones and misses some; the assay was immunoSEQ multiplex PCR. That table furnishes V, J and clone size, whereas the DNA furnished D and trimming. The table shows about 60,000 clones, with around 79% occurring only once. The sort gate was single viable CD3+CD4+CD8-CD45RO+ cells for memory CD4+ T cells. Serum IgG to CMV pp150, pp28, p38 and p52 defined serostatus. Sample: memory CD4+ T cells from blood. This TCR was recovered from an adult in good health and CMV-seropositive.

CDR3 DNA: TGTGCCAGCAGCTTGCAGTTACAAGAGACCCAGTACTTC. Its translation is CASSLQLQETQYF. The chain carries TRBV5-4 and TRBJ2-5; no reliable D call. The CDR3 covers 13 residues. Trimming took 1 base from V and 2 from J, leaving 6 bases between them. CDR1 and CDR2 (germline): SGHNT, YYREEE (reference sequence).